This T cell receptor (beta chain) is drawn from a study of cytomegalovirus exposure and HLA in healthy donors. PCR involved 60 Vbeta and 13 Jbeta primers. Sequencing was performed with immunoSEQ multiplex PCR; in TCRdb, only in-frame clones are kept and a portion is missing. The repertoire holds 90,000 to 140,000 clones, with 78% as singletons. V lost 0 bases and J 4 bases, leaving 6 bases between the germline ends. CDR1 is SGDLS and CDR2 is YYNGEE in the germline V gene. CDR3 length equals 13 residues. The sequenced material came from PBMCs. This clonotype was sampled from a man aged 25-45 years in good health and CMV-seronegative. The chain joins TRBV9 to TRBJ2-3, with D hard to call. CDR3 loop: CASSVGLPDTQYF. The CDR3, as DNA: TGTGCCAGCAGCGTAGGACTGCCAGATACGCAGTATTTT.